This paragraph covers one T cell receptor (beta chain) sequence. Its antigen is not yet known. The sample holds no much larger clone one base away, and base qualities are not on file. V and J are trimmed by 2 bases and 0 bases, and the gene matches miss 15 bases of the junction. The germline V gene yields ENHRY for CDR1 and SYGVKD for CDR2. The CDR3, cysteine through phenylalanine, is 20 amino acids long. Only CDR3 DNA remains: 60 bases, in frame from the first base. For sequencing of the TCRbeta CDR3 region, genomic DNA was extracted from the sorted cells. The immunoSEQ Assay was used for sequencing of TCRbeta CDR3 regions. TCRdb retrieved this table from immuneACCESS and kept in-frame rearrangements only. Not all clones are present; in checked studies, unresolved V genes account for under half, and no reason is known for the remainder. The sample data list 20,000 to 25,000 clones, and over 65% of these were observed just once. The ten largest clones represent over 20% of the sample.

The data originate from a study of OX40 agonist ivuxolimab in advanced cancers. As for the study more broadly: Ivuxolimab, which targeted the costimulatory receptor OX40 (CD134), was an agonistic, fully human IgG2 monoclonal antibody. In the dose-escalation cohort, approximately 80% of patients were male, and the mean age was roughly 60 years with a range of roughly 23 to 79. The paper covers the monotherapy dose-escalation part of the phase I ivuxolimab trial, which included N of about 51 patients. The purpose of peripheral TCRbeta sequencing was to test whether ivuxolimab changed TCR sequence diversity and led to clonal T-cell expansion. Patients were allowed to have had prior anti-PD-1, anti-PD-L1 or anti-CTLA-4 therapy, and approximately 41% of the dose-escalation patients had previously received checkpoint inhibitors. Of the roughly 52 dose-escalation patients, hepatocellular carcinoma was present in about 20, melanoma in roughly 15, renal cell carcinoma in 9 and head and neck cancer in 9. Three dose-escalation patients achieved partial responses, one with hepatocellular carcinoma and two with cutaneous melanoma. Intravenous ivuxolimab was administered to patients every 2 weeks at six dose levels: 0.01, 0.1, 0.3, 1.5, 3 and 10 mg/kg. Overall study outcomes, separate from this receptor: At doses of 0.1 to 3.0 mg/kg, clonal expansion of both CD4+ and CD8+ T cells in blood was seen between baseline and week 6. The antigen specificity of the clonally expanded peripheral T cells was not determined. Low levels of normalized T-cell clonal expansion were also shown by some nonresponding patients. Partial responders in the 0.1-3.0 mg/kg groups had among the lowest normalized peripheral clonal expansion, especially among CD8+ T cells. After ivuxolimab, expanded clones were on average more numerous among CD8+ T cells than among CD4+ T cells.

The trial excluded patients who had a history of autoimmune disease or who were on systemic immunosuppression. In every dose cohort, peripheral blood was drawn for TCR sequencing at baseline, cycle 4 day 1, and cycle 7 day 1. Samples came from an open-label, multicenter, first-in-human phase I dose-escalation trial of ivuxolimab. The trial enrolled adults with locally advanced or metastatic head and neck squamous cell, hepatocellular, melanoma or renal cell carcinoma. Before TCR sequencing, CD4+ and CD8+ T cells were separately sorted from peripheral blood. This TCR derives from an adult with an advanced solid tumor such as melanoma, head and neck, liver or kidney cancer. The sample was CD4+ or CD8+ T cells sorted from blood, taken in a trial of the OX40 agonist ivuxolimab. The chain was built from TRBV10-3 and TRBJ2-7; TRBD2 agrees with 11 junctional bases. CDR3 sequence: CAISEPSGLAGSESSYEQYF. The nucleotide sequence reads TGTGCCATCAGTGAGCCGTCCGGACTAGCGGGTTCCGAGAGCTCCTACGAGCAGTACTTC.